This is a list of T cell receptor beta chains from one sample in a study of graft-versus-host responses after intestinal transplantation. Some clones are missing from TCRdb's copy, which holds only in-frame ones; the method was immunoSEQ multiplex PCR. The sample includes roughly 6,000 clones, 69% of them seen just once. The sequences come from ileum tissue, collected roughly 290 days after intestinal transplant. Receptors originate from a human patient who received an intestinal transplant, so some T cells may come from the graft donor. Both conserved end residues are part of each CDR3. D genes are given only for firm matches. Only part of the rows carry a size: once, few, many, or a class if the clone is expanded.

j_call	v_call	clone_size	d_call	cdr3_aa	cdr3_nt
TRBJ2-3	TRBV6-4	-	TRBD2	CASSDTSGRATDTQYF	TGTGCCAGCAGTGACACTAGCGGGAGGGCCACAGATACGCAGTATTTT
TRBJ1-1	TRBV6-6	-	-	CASSKGRTEAFF	TGTGCCAGCAGCAAGGGAAGAACTGAAGCTTTCTTT
TRBJ2-7	TRBV5-6	-	-	CASSLEAEVYEQYF	TGTGCCAGCAGCTTGGAGGCGGAGGTATACGAGCAGTACTTC
TRBJ2-3	TRBV10-3	-	TRBD1	CAISDSTGAGDTQYF	TGTGCCATCAGTGACTCGACAGGGGCTGGAGATACGCAGTATTTT
TRBJ2-1	TRBV27	few	-	CASSLTSLGSSEQFF	TGTGCCAGCAGTTTAACGTCACTAGGGAGCAGTGAGCAGTTCTTC
TRBJ1-2	TRBV5-4	-	TRBD1	CASSLPGTGVVNGYTF	TGTGCCAGCAGCTTACCCGGGACAGGGGTAGTAAATGGCTACACCTTC
TRBJ2-3	TRBV4-3	-	TRBD2	CASSQTYSGSVTDTQYF	TGCGCCAGCAGCCAAACATATAGCGGGAGTGTGACAGATACGCAGTATTTT
TRBJ2-7	TRBV7-2	-	TRBD2	CASSSGSGRLPYEQYF	TGTGCCAGCAGTTCCGGTAGCGGGAGGCTTCCCTACGAGCAGTACTTC
TRBJ1-4	TRBV7-2	-	TRBD1	CASSTGQGATNEKLFF	TGTGCCAGCAGTACGGGACAGGGGGCAACTAATGAAAAACTGTTTTTT
TRBJ2-7	TRBV10-1	few	TRBD2	CASSESVAGLSSEQYF	TGCGCCAGCAGTGAGTCAGTAGCGGGACTCTCTTCCGAGCAGTACTTC
TRBJ2-4	TRBV2	-	TRBD1	CASGQGAPNIQYF	TGTGCCAGCGGACAGGGGGCGCCCAACATTCAGTACTTC
TRBJ1-4	TRBV5-5	few	-	CASSLTYFDEKLFF	TGTGCCAGCAGCTTGACATACTTCGATGAAAAACTGTTTTTT
TRBJ1-1	TRBV29-1	-	TRBD1	CSVGGQGYTEAFF	TGCAGCGTAGGGGGACAGGGCTACACTGAAGCTTTCTTT
TRBJ2-5	TRBV19	once	TRBD2	CASSMAGLALETQYF	TGTGCCAGTAGTATGGCCGGACTAGCGCTGGAGACCCAGTACTTC
TRBJ2-5	TRBV6-4	-	-	CASSEGPSELQETQYF	TGTGCCAGCAGTGAGGGGCCGTCAGAACTTCAAGAGACCCAGTACTTC
TRBJ2-1	TRBV19	-	-	CASSIDAGSSYNEQFF	TGTGCCAGTAGTATAGACGCAGGGAGCTCCTACAATGAGCAGTTCTTC
TRBJ2-4	TRBV2	once	-	CASSENRLAKNIQYF	TGTGCCAGCAGTGAGAACAGATTAGCCAAAAACATTCAGTACTTC
TRBJ1-5	TRBV30	-	-	CAWGGGAGTDQPQHF	TGTGCCTGGGGGGGAGGGGCAGGTACCGATCAGCCCCAGCATTTT
TRBJ2-3	TRBV28	-	TRBD2	CASSFPLLATDTQYF	TGTGCCAGCAGTTTTCCCCTACTAGCGACAGATACGCAGTATTTT
TRBJ2-7	TRBV5-1	-	TRBD2	CASSLVLAGGSYEQYF	TGCGCCAGCAGCTTGGTACTAGCGGGAGGTTCCTACGAGCAGTACTTC
TRBJ2-7	TRBV4-1	-	-	CASSQDAPVGPLAYEQYF	TGCGCCAGCAGCCAAGACGCCCCCGTAGGACCCCTAGCCTACGAGCAGTACTTC
TRBJ1-1	TRBV30	few	-	CAWDEGLNTEAFF	TGTGCCTGGGACGAGGGGTTGAACACTGAAGCTTTCTTT
TRBJ1-2	TRBV6-4	-	-	CASSDSWESEGGGYTF	TGTGCCAGCAGTGACTCGTGGGAGTCTGAGGGAGGGGGCTACACCTTC
TRBJ1-1	TRBV10-2	-	-	CASSDRQRNSEAFF	TGCGCCAGCAGTGATAGGCAGCGTAACAGTGAAGCTTTCTTT
TRBJ2-1	TRBV25-1	-	-	CASSGPYNEQFF	TGTGCCAGCAGTGGTCCCTACAATGAGCAGTTCTTC
TRBJ1-4	TRBV20-1	few	TRBD1	CSARRGQKLFF	TGCAGTGCCCGCAGGGGGCAGAAACTGTTTTTT
TRBJ1-1	TRBV2	-	-	CASSERGGNTEAFF	TGTGCCAGCAGTGAAAGAGGGGGGAACACTGAAGCTTTCTTT
TRBJ2-3	TRBV28	few	-	CASSGGGTDTQYF	TGTGCCAGCAGCGGAGGGGGCACAGATACGCAGTATTTT
TRBJ2-5	TRBV19	-	-	CASSPDRQETQHF	TGTGCCAGTAGTCCGGACAGACAAGAGACCCAGCACTTC
TRBJ2-3	TRBV4-2	once	TRBD2	CASSQDRLAGATDTQYF	TGTGCCAGCAGCCAAGACCGACTAGCGGGGGCCACAGATACGCAGTATTTT
TRBJ1-2	TRBV11-2	-	-	CASSPGWVYTF	TGTGCCAGCAGTCCGGGGTGGGTCTACACCTTC
TRBJ1-5	TRBV28	-	TRBD1	CASSFIRDRVFHQPQHF	TGTGCCAGCAGTTTCATCCGGGACAGGGTTTTCCATCAGCCCCAGCATTTT
TRBJ2-3	TRBV23-1	-	TRBD1	CASSQSMDREDRDTQYF	TGCGCCAGCAGTCAATCCATGGACAGGGAGGACAGAGATACGCAGTATTTT
TRBJ1-5	TRBV7-9	-	-	CASSFYTGLFSNQPQHF	TGTGCCAGCAGCTTTTATACAGGCTTGTTTAGCAATCAGCCCCAGCATTTT
TRBJ2-3	TRBV12-2	-	-	CASRRLAGEPGTDTQYF	TGTGCAAGTCGCAGACTAGCGGGAGAACCGGGCACAGATACGCAGTATTTT
TRBJ1-2	TRBV9	-	TRBD1	CASSVGGRGNYGYTF	TGTGCCAGCAGCGTAGGGGGCAGGGGGAACTATGGCTACACCTTC
TRBJ2-5	TRBV6-6	once	TRBD2	CASSRTLAGGETQYF	TGTGCCAGCAGTCGTACGCTAGCGGGAGGAGAGACCCAGTACTTC
TRBJ2-4	TRBV11-2	few	-	CASSLAWAAENIQYF	TGTGCCAGCAGCTTAGCGTGGGCAGCCGAAAACATTCAGTACTTC
TRBJ1-6	TRBV7-3	-	TRBD1	CASSLTGTGWNSPLHF	TGTGCCAGCAGCTTAACGGGGACAGGGTGGAATTCACCCCTCCACTTT
TRBJ1-2	TRBV7-9	few	-	CASSPLGTNYGYTF	TGTGCCAGCAGCCCACTTGGCACTAACTATGGCTACACCTTC
TRBJ2-2	TRBV5-3	once	TRBD2	CARSSRTSGRGNTGELFF	TGTGCCAGAAGCTCGCGGACTAGCGGGAGGGGTAACACCGGGGAGCTGTTTTTT